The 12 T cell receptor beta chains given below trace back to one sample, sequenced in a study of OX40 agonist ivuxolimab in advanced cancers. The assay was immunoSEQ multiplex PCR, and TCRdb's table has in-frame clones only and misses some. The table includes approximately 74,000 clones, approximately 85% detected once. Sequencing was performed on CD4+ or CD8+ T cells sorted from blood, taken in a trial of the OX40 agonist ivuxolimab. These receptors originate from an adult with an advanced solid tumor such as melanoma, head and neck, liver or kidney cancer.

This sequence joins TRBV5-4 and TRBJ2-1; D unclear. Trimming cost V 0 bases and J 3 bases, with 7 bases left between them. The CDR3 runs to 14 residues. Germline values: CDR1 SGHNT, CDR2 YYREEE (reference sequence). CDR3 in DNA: TGTGCCAGCAGCTTGGGCACTATCTACAATGAGCAGTTCTTC. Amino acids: CASSLGTIYNEQFF.

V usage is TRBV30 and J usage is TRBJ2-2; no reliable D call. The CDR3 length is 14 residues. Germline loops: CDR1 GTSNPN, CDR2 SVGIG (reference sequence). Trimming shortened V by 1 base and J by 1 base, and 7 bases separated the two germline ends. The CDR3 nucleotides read TGTGCCTGGAGTGGGCCCATGAACACCGGGGAGCTGTTTTTT. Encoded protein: CAWSGPMNTGELFF.

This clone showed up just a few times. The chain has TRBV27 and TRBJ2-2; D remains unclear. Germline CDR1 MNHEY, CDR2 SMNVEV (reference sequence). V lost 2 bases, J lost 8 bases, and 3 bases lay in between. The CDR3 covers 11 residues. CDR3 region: CASSLRGELFF. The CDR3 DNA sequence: TGTGCCAGCAGTTTAAGGGGGGAGCTGTTTTTT.

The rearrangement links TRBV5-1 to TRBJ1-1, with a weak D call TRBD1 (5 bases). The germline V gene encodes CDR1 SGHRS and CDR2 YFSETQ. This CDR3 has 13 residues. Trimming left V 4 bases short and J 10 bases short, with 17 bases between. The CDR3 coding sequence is TGCGCCAGCAGCCCCGGACACGTTGGGGGAGCTTTCTTT. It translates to CASSPGHVGGAFF.

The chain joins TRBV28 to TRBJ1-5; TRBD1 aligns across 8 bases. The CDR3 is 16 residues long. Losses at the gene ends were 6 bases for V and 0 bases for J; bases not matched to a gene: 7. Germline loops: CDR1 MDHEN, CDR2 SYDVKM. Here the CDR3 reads CASSRDRSYSNQPQHF. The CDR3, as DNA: TGTGCCAGCAGCCGGGACAGGTCATATAGCAATCAGCCCCAGCATTTT.

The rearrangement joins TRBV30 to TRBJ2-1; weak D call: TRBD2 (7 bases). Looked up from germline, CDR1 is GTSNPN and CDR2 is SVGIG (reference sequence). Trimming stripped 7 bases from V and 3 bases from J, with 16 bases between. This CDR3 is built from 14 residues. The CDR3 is CASWGGEIYNEQFF. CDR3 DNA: TGTGCCTCCTGGGGGGGCGAAATCTACAATGAGCAGTTCTTC.

CDR3 sequence (DNA): TGTGCCAGCAGTTTCGGAGGAACTGGAAACACCATATATTTT. Translation: CASSFGGTGNTIYF. V is TRBV6-6 and J is TRBJ1-3; D unclear. The germline V gene has CDR1 MNHNY and CDR2 SVGAGI (reference sequence). Trimming took off 4 bases at V and 2 bases at J, with 9 bases between the two ends. This CDR3 has 14 residues.

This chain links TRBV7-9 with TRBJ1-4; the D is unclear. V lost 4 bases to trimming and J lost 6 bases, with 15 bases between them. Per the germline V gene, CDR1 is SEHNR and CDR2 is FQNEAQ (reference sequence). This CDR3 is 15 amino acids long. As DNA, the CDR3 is TGTGCCAGCAGCTCCGCATCGGTGGGGTATGAAAAACTGTTTTTT. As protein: CASSSASVGYEKLFF.

CDR3 in amino acids: CASSLDTSGGATDTQYF. CDR3 nucleotide sequence: TGCGCCAGCAGCTTGGATACTAGCGGGGGGGCGACAGATACGCAGTATTTT. The chain uses TRBV5-1 and TRBJ2-3, with 13 bases matching TRBD2. Germline CDR1 and CDR2: SGHRS and YFSETQ. CDR3 length: 17 residues. J lost 3 bases, V lost 0 bases, and 4 bases had no gene match.

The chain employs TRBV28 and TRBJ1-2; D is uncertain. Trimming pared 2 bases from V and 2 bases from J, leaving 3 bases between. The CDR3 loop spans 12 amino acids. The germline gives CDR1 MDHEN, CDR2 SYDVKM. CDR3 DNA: TGTGCCAGCAGTTTACAGAACTATGGCTACACCTTC. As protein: CASSLQNYGYTF.

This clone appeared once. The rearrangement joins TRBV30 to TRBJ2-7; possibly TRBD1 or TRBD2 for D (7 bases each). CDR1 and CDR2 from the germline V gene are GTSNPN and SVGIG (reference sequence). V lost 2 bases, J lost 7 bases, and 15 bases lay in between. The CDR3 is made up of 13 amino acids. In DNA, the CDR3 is TGTGCCTGGAGTAAAGGGAGGGGGCAGGAGCAGTACTTC. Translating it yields CAWSKGRGQEQYF.

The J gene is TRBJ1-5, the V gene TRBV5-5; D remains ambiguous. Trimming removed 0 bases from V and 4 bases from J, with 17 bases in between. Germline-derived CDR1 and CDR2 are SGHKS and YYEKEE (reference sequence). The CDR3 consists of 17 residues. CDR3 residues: CASSLGGSEGPNQPQHF. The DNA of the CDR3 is TGTGCCAGCAGCTTGGGAGGGAGCGAGGGTCCTAATCAGCCCCAGCATTTT.